This T cell receptor beta chain is from a study of memory CD4+ T cells and cytomegalovirus serostatus. Study summary: Of the healthy Belgian adults, 9 or 10 were CMV seropositive and 24 seronegative.

The germline V gene has CDR1 MNHNY and CDR2 SVGAGI (reference sequence). Trimming removed 7 bases at V and 3 bases at J, with 7 bases between. CDR3 length equals 12 residues. Profiled with immunoSEQ multiplex PCR; TCRdb holds only in-frame clones, not every one. Of roughly 28,000 clones listed, about 75% were seen once; the top ten hold 1.1%. Single viable CD3+CD4+CD8-CD45RO+ cells were sorted as the memory CD4+ T cells. Positive selection with CD4 microbeads enriched total CD4+ T cells. The chain carries TRBV6-6 and TRBJ2-1; D uncertain. The TCR comes from an adult in good health and CMV-seronegative. The sequenced material came from memory CD4+ T cells from blood. Here the CDR3 reads CASNRDYNEQFF. In DNA form, the CDR3 reads TGTGCCAGCAATCGAGACTACAATGAGCAGTTCTTC.